This T cell receptor (beta chain) stems from a study of blood T cell repertoires in COVID-19. As handled by the study authors: The authors estimated nucleated cell counts from reference gene primer amplification. Data came from immunoSEQ multiplex PCR; TCRdb stores just in-frame clones and leaves some out. V, J and clone size are taken as reported in that table, and D and trimming were inferred from the DNA itself. Of 250,000 to 300,000 clones in the sample, nearly 90% are singletons; the top ten hold roughly 0.8%. V was cut by 6 bases and J by 4 bases, with 7 bases left in between. Germline CDR1 is SGHNT and CDR2 is YENEEA. The CDR3 consists of 12 residues.

The chain recombines TRBV11-3 with TRBJ1-5; D is uncertain. The origin of this receptor is a woman aged 25 to 39 with acute or convalescent COVID-19. Sequencing was done on a sample of peripheral blood. In DNA, the CDR3 is TGTGCCAGCAGTCACGGGAATCAGCCCCAGCATTTT. Its protein product is CASSHGNQPQHF.